The clone carrying this T cell receptor (beta chain) was counted a few times. Its target is unknown. Expressed TCRB transcripts got sequenced, as all isolated RNA was reverse transcribed. Generated by immunoSEQ multiplex PCR, the TCRdb table keeps only in-frame clones and is missing some. This table holds about 230,000 clones, roughly 9.6% found once. The sample is drawn from a study of beta chain features in type 1 diabetes. Study outcomes and limitations: Overrepresentation of cells with high TCR expression could result from cDNA sequencing.

Sorted CD4+ subsets: naive, central memory, regulatory, stem cell-like memory (CD45RO/CCR7/CD25/CD127/CD95/CD27 panel). The CDR3 covers 16 residues. Germline lookup yields CDR1 SGHDT and CDR2 YYEEEE. V was shortened by 4 bases and J by 3 bases, with 20 bases between the two germline ends. V and J are TRBV5-6 and TRBJ2-7; maybe TRBD2 (5 bases). The clonotype originates from a woman aged 18-29 years in good health. The sequenced sample consisted of naive CD4+ T cells from blood. The CDR3 protein is CASSPGVAEEVYEQYF. In nucleotides, the CDR3 is TGTGCCAGCAGCCCCGGGGTTGCGGAGGAAGTCTACGAGCAGTACTTC.